Each of the 7 T cell receptor beta chains below was sequenced from the same sample in a study of blood T cell repertoires in COVID-19. Profiled with immunoSEQ multiplex PCR; TCRdb holds only in-frame clones, not every one. The sample comprises about 220,000 clones, 75% to 85% of which are singletons, and about 2.4% rests with the top ten. The sequencing sample was made of peripheral blood. Every receptor here comes from a woman aged 70-85 years with COVID-19, enrolled during active disease.

V usage is TRBV27 and J usage is TRBJ2-1; D remains ambiguous. The CDR3 runs to 14 residues. Trimming left V 3 bases short and J 6 bases short, with 12 bases between. Per the germline V gene, CDR1 is MNHEY and CDR2 is SMNVEV (reference sequence). This chain's CDR3 is CASSLSSLGNEQFF. The CDR3 nucleotides read TGTGCCAGCAGTTTGTCTAGTCTAGGCAATGAGCAGTTCTTC.

In this sample, this clone turned up once. The chain carries TRBV29-1 and TRBJ2-7, with TRBD1 matching over 8 bases. This CDR3 is 13 amino acids long. Germline loops: CDR1 SQVTM, CDR2 ANQGSEA. Trimming removed 4 bases from V and 2 bases from J; junction bases left unmatched: 4. The CDR3 nucleotides are TGCAGCGTTGGGACAGGGTCCCCCTACGAGCAGTACTTC. Translation gives CSVGTGSPYEQYF.

This clone was counted a single time. The V and J genes are TRBV6-1 and TRBJ2-3, with TRBD2 matching 8 bases. V was pared by 0 bases and J by 10 bases, with 12 bases of the junction left unmatched. Germline V lookup: CDR1 MNHNS, CDR2 SASEGT. This CDR3 has 16 amino acids. CDR3 DNA: TGTGCCAGCAGTGAAGCGCCGGGGGGGGTACCTTTGGCGCAGTATTTT. As protein: CASSEAPGGVPLAQYF.

The gene calls are TRBV27 and TRBJ2-7; D is unresolved. Germline V CDR1 and CDR2: MNHEY, SMNVEV (reference sequence). The V gene lost 0 bases and the J gene lost 3 bases, with 9 bases spanning the gap. This CDR3 comprises 14 residues. The CDR3 protein is CASSLSLVLYEQYF. CDR3 DNA sequence: TGTGCCAGCAGTTTATCACTCGTACTCTACGAGCAGTACTTC.

This clone was recorded once. This chain uses TRBV11-2 with TRBJ2-3, with TRBD2 as a possible D gene (5 bases). This CDR3 contains 16 residues. Between the trimmed V and J ends, which lost 3 bases and 1 base, there was a span of 14 bases. Per the germline V gene, CDR1 is SGHAT and CDR2 is FQNNGV. CDR3 coding DNA: TGTGCCAGCAGCTTCGGTGGCGGGCGTGGCACAGATACGCAGTATTTT. Translated, it gives CASSFGGGRGTDTQYF.

The J gene is TRBJ2-1, the V gene TRBV10-3; TRBD1 aligns across 9 bases. CDR1 is ENHRY and CDR2 is SYGVKD in the germline V gene. The junction had 9 bases not matched to a gene; V was cut back by 6 bases and J by 6 bases. The CDR3 consists of 15 residues. CDR3 sequence (DNA): TGTGCCATCAGGGAAGCCGGGACAGGGTTCAATGAGCAGTTCTTC. Amino acids: CAIREAGTGFNEQFF.

The gene calls are TRBV14 and TRBJ2-3; D call uncertain. The CDR3 loop spans 13 amino acids. The V gene lost 1 base and the J gene lost 10 bases, with 12 bases spanning the gap. Looked up from germline, CDR1 is SGHDN and CDR2 is FVKESK. CDR3 sequence: CASSQGSFGSQYF. The DNA of the CDR3 is TGTGCCAGCAGCCAAGGTTCCTTTGGCTCGCAGTATTTT.